The T cell receptor (beta chain) described here comes from a study of technical replicates of blood from several donors (dated by TCRdb to 2016 to 2017). The protocol used for the library was the immunoSEQ multiplex PCR assay. This is the immuneACCESS table as TCRdb keeps it, with only in-frame sequences that have V and J called. A part of the clones is gone; compared with another copy, unresolved V genes explain less than half, and the rest is unexplained. Here the sample has approximately 81,000 clones; about 96% occur a single time. Around 0.2% of the sample lies in the top ten. The CDR3 measures 17 amino acids from cysteine to phenylalanine. Only the CDR3 DNA is retained, 51 bases long and in frame from the first base. Trimming at the junction amounts to 4 bases on V and 6 bases on J, and the germline ends lie 22 bases apart. For CDR1 and CDR2, the germline V gene lists SGHDT and YYEEEE. As concerns this clone: Which antigen it targets is not known. No much larger clone exists at a distance of one base, and base qualities are not known.

This receptor was identified in a human donor in good health. The chain links TRBV5-6 with TRBJ2-2; tentative D gene TRBD2, with 5 bases matching. The source material was T cells isolated from PBMCs. The sequenced DNA is TGTGCCAGCAGCCCAAAGGGCTTTCGGGGTTTGGCCGGGGAGCTGTTTTTT. The encoded protein is CASSPKGFRGLAGELFF. With the portions outside the CDR3 filled from the reference TRBV5-6 and TRBJ2-2 genes, the complete variable region becomes DAGVTQSPTHLIKTRGQQVTLRCSPKSGHDTVSWYQQALGQGPQFIFQYYEEEERQRGNFPDRFSGHQFPNYSSELNVNALLLGDSALYLCASSPKGFRGLAGELFFGEGSRLTVL.